This T cell receptor (beta chain) was captured by sequencing in a study of blood T cell repertoires in COVID-19. Study as a whole: PBMCs, B-cell-depleted T cells, or T cells provided the cDNA or gDNA that made up the material.

Libraries were prepared by immunoSEQ multiplex PCR; TCRdb keeps only in-frame clonotypes and omits some of them. This table has approximately 140,000 clones, approximately 86% appearing once. Losses at the gene ends were 4 bases for V and 3 bases for J; bases not matched to a gene: 5. Germline CDR1 MDHEN, CDR2 SYDVKM. The CDR3 is made up of 14 amino acids. The TCR comes from a woman in her sixties or seventies with acute or convalescent COVID-19. The chain employs TRBV28 and TRBJ2-7; 8 bases are a match to TRBD1. Material for sequencing was peripheral blood. CDR3 in DNA: TGTGCCAGCAGTTCGGGACAGGTTGTCTACGAGCAGTACTTC. Its translation: CASSSGQVVYEQYF.